The 6 T cell receptor beta chains given below trace back to one sample, sequenced in a study of cytomegalovirus exposure and HLA in healthy donors. The PCR made use of 60 Vbeta and 13 Jbeta primers. TCRdb keeps only in-frame clones here, not all; method: immunoSEQ multiplex PCR. The sample yields roughly 130,000 clones, approximately 80% seen once. Input material: PBMCs. The receptors were sampled from a male donor in good health and CMV-seropositive.

The genes are TRBV30 and TRBJ2-7, with TRBD1 identical over 8 bases. Germline values: CDR1 GTSNPN, CDR2 SVGIG (reference sequence). The trim removed 4 bases at V and 2 bases at J, leaving 16 bases unmatched. The CDR3 sequence is 17 residues long. The CDR3 DNA is TGTGCCTGGAAGGTTGCAGGGGGCGCGAGGAGTCCCTACGAGCAGTACTTC. It specifies CAWKVAGGARSPYEQYF.

The chain couples TRBV6-6 to TRBJ2-1; D call uncertain. There are 11 residues in the CDR3. The V end was cut by 5 bases, the J end by 8 bases, with 7 bases between. Germline lookup yields CDR1 MNHNY and CDR2 SVGAGI (reference sequence). CDR3 in amino acids: CASSPRYEQFF. As DNA, the CDR3 is TGTGCCAGCAGTCCGAGGTATGAGCAGTTCTTC.

The rearrangement joins TRBV10-3 to TRBJ2-7; possible D gene TRBD2, 7 bases. The CDR3 is 15 amino acids. Trimming pared 7 bases from V and 5 bases from J, leaving 21 bases between. Germline CDR1 is ENHRY and CDR2 is SYGVKD. CDR3 in amino acids: CAIKDGGGSGDEQYF. CDR3 bases: TGTGCCATCAAGGACGGGGGCGGGAGCGGAGACGAGCAGTACTTC.

The rearrangement joins TRBV5-6 to TRBJ1-2, with a possible D match to TRBD1 (6 bases). Germline CDR1 is SGHDT and CDR2 is YYEEEE. With 2 bases removed from V and 2 bases from J, the gap between germline ends came to 13 bases. CDR3 length: 15 amino acids. CDR3 sequence reads: CASSFTGFTNYGYTF. The CDR3 bases are TGTGCCAGCAGCTTTACAGGGTTTACGAACTATGGCTACACCTTC. The variable domain in full, with the rest retrieved from reference TRBV5-6 and TRBJ1-2, is DAGVTQSPTHLIKTRGQQVTLRCSPKSGHDTVSWYQQALGQGPQFIFQYYEEEERQRGNFPDRFSGHQFPNYSSELNVNALLLGDSALYLCASSFTGFTNYGYTFGSGTRLTVV.

The chain joins TRBV5-4 to TRBJ1-1; D is undetermined. V shed 0 bases and J shed 5 bases, with 8 bases lying between them. The CDR3 is 13 residues long. Germline-derived CDR1 and CDR2 are SGHNT and YYREEE (reference sequence). The CDR3 protein is CASSLAQPTEAFF. The CDR3 nucleotides are TGTGCCAGCAGCTTGGCACAACCTACTGAAGCTTTCTTT.

This chain links TRBV7-2 with TRBJ1-6; no clear D gene. The V end lost 6 bases, the J end lost 8 bases, and 11 bases lay between the germline ends. Germline CDR1 reads SGHTA; CDR2 reads FQGNSA. This CDR3 has 13 residues. CDR3 bases: TGTGCCAGCAGTCTTCCGGTATATTCACCCCTCCACTTT. Translating gives CASSLPVYSPLHF.